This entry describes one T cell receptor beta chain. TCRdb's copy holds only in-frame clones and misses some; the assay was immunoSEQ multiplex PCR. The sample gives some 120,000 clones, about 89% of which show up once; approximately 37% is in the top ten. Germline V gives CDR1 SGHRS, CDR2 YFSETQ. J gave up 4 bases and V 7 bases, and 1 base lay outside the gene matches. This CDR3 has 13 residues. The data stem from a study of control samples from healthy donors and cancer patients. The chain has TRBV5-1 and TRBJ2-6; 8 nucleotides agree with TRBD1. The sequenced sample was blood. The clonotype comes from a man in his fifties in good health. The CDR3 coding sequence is TGCGCCAGCCAGGGGGCCGGGGCCAACGTCCTGACTTTC. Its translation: CASQGAGANVLTF.